This T cell receptor (beta chain) comes out of a study of response to subunit inactivated influenza vaccine. Whole-study results and caveats: Authors suggested that a seasonal influenza vaccination recruits few new T cells each time.

TCRdb re-analysed the RT-PCR reads in MiXCR, keeping a single row per CDR3 protein. The data hold approximately 310,000 distinct CDR3 sequences, with less than 25% observed a single time. From germline, CDR1 is DFQATT and CDR2 SNEGSKA (reference sequence). V was shortened by 6 bases and J by 6 bases, with 14 bases between the two germline ends. The CDR3 has 13 residues. This clonotype was found a few times. Its antigen is as yet unknown. Sequenced here: PBMCs from blood, sampled approximately 20 months after vaccination. The receptor comes from a man aged 45-69 years who received an inactivated influenza vaccine. This chain joins TRBV20-1 and TRBJ2-2; no clear D. The CDR3 protein is CSAYGYWAGELFF. The CDR3 nucleotides are TGCAGTGCCTACGGATACTGGGCCGGGGAGCTGTTTTTT.